One and the same sample provided the 26 T cell receptor beta chains below, sequenced in a study of siplizumab effects on memory and regulatory T cells. This table comes from immunoSEQ multiplex PCR, and its TCRdb copy is limited to in-frame clones, with some not included. The sample lists some 100,000 clones; around 97% were seen once. Sequencing was performed on naive CD4+ T cells sorted from blood. These receptors were taken from a human donor in good health.

The chain has TRBV5-6 and TRBJ2-2; D gene ambiguous. The germline gives CDR1 SGHDT, CDR2 YYEEEE. The CDR3 extends over 12 amino acids. V gave up 2 bases and J gave up 6 bases, with 5 bases separating them. The CDR3 region has the DNA TGTGCCAGCAGCTTTTCGGCCGGGGAGCTGTTTTTT. It encodes CASSFSAGELFF.

The V and J genes are TRBV10-3 and TRBJ2-1; 14 bases are shared with TRBD2. The CDR3 length is 19 residues. Unmatched junction bases numbered 4, after V lost 0 bases and J lost 0 bases. Germline V CDR1 and CDR2: ENHRY, SYGVKD. CDR3 sequence reads: CAISESGTSGGRSYNEQFF. The CDR3, as DNA: TGTGCCATCAGTGAGTCGGGGACTAGCGGGGGCCGCTCCTACAATGAGCAGTTCTTC.

The genes are TRBV5-6 and TRBJ1-3; D gene uncertain. This CDR3 spans 14 amino acids. Trimming pared 0 bases from V and 4 bases from J, leaving 8 bases between. Per the germline V gene, CDR1 is SGHDT and CDR2 is YYEEEE. CDR3 sequence: CASSLVSAGNTIYF. The CDR3 DNA reads TGTGCCAGCAGCTTGGTCAGTGCCGGAAACACCATATATTTT.

The chain uses TRBV5-4 and TRBJ2-1, with a possible D match to TRBD1 (6 bases). Trimming removed 3 bases from V and 0 bases from J, with 10 bases in between. Germline V gives CDR1 SGHNT, CDR2 YYREEE (reference sequence). The CDR3 is made up of 15 amino acids. The CDR3 loop is CASSYTGSSYNEQFF. The CDR3 bases are TGTGCCAGCAGCTATACAGGGAGCTCCTACAATGAGCAGTTCTTC.

This chain uses TRBV30 with TRBJ2-5, with TRBD2 identical over 8 bases. After removal of 1 base from V and 5 bases from J, the junction contained 3 bases not matched to a gene. Per germline, CDR1 GTSNPN and CDR2 SVGIG (reference sequence). There are 13 residues in the CDR3. CDR3 sequence (DNA): TGTGCCTGGAGTGGCCTAGCGGGTGAGACCCAGTACTTC. Residues: CAWSGLAGETQYF.

This chain joins TRBV6-5 and TRBJ1-2; possible D gene TRBD1, 5 bases. V dropped 6 bases and J dropped 8 bases, with 10 bases sitting between them. Looked up from germline, CDR1 is MNHEY and CDR2 is SVGAGI. CDR3 length: 11 residues. Written as DNA, the CDR3 is TGTGCCAGCAGCCCCGGGACCGGCTACACCTTC. Amino acids: CASSPGTGYTF.

The V call is TRBV10-2, the J call TRBJ1-5, with 7 bases identical to TRBD1. CDR3 size: 11 residues. Germline V CDR1 and CDR2: WSHSY, SAAADI. Trimming at V came to 11 bases and at J to 5 bases, leaving 3 bases not matched to a gene. The CDR3, as DNA: TGCGCCGGACAGGCCGATCAGCCCCAGCATTTT. Its protein is CAGQADQPQHF.

This chain links TRBV19 with TRBJ1-2; 7 nucleotides align to TRBD1. Germline lookup yields CDR1 LNHDA and CDR2 SQIVND (reference sequence). The CDR3 has 14 residues. Trimming took 5 bases from V and 0 from J; bases not matched to a gene: 3. The chain's CDR3 is CASSGDRANYGYTF. CDR3 nucleotides: TGTGCCAGTAGTGGAGACAGGGCTAACTATGGCTACACCTTC.

This sequence joins TRBV11-2 and TRBJ2-1; 7 bases map to TRBD1. This CDR3 comprises 14 residues. The trim removed 5 bases at V and 7 bases at J, leaving 8 bases unmatched. Germline V gene sequence: CDR1 SGHAT, CDR2 FQNNGV. The CDR3 sequence: CASSPHLQGNEQFF. DNA of the CDR3: TGTGCCAGCAGCCCGCATTTACAGGGGAATGAGCAGTTCTTC. Variable domain in full (rest from reference TRBV11-2 and TRBJ2-1): EAGVAQSPRYKIIEKRQSVAFWCNPISGHATLYWYQQILGQGPKLLIQFQNNGVVDDSQLPKDRFSAERLKGVDSTLKIQPAKLEDSAVYLCASSPHLQGNEQFFGPGTRLTVL.

This rearrangement joins TRBV11-2 to TRBJ2-3; possibly TRBD1 for D (8 bases). Per germline, CDR1 SGHAT and CDR2 FQNNGV. This CDR3 is built from 16 residues. V was cut by 11 bases and J by 2 bases, with 23 bases left in between. The CDR3 loop is CAHRGGAQGYTDTQYF. CDR3 sequence (DNA): TGTGCCCACAGGGGGGGGGCCCAGGGATACACAGATACGCAGTATTTT.

The chain is built from TRBV2 and TRBJ2-3; perhaps D is TRBD1 or TRBD2 (6 bases each). V was clipped by 4 bases and J by 1 base, with 15 bases between them. The CDR3 consists of 16 residues. The germline V gene encodes CDR1 SNHLY and CDR2 FYNNEI. The CDR3 DNA sequence: TGTGCCAGCAGTGGACCTGTGGGGGGCGGCACAGATACGCAGTATTTT. Translating gives CASSGPVGGGTDTQYF.

This chain connects TRBV20-1 to TRBJ2-5; D tentatively reads TRBD1 or TRBD2 (5 bases each). The V end lost 3 bases, the J end lost 3 bases, and 5 bases lay between the germline ends. The germline V gene has CDR1 DFQATT and CDR2 SNEGSKA (reference sequence). This CDR3 has 11 amino acids. CDR3 protein: CSARGEETQYF. The DNA for the CDR3 is TGCAGTGCTAGGGGGGAAGAGACCCAGTACTTC.

The chain combines TRBV30 with TRBJ1-2, with D perhaps TRBD1 (5 bases). CDR1 GTSNPN and CDR2 SVGIG come from the germline V gene (reference sequence). V gave up 1 base and J gave up 1 base, with 7 bases separating them. This CDR3 has 13 amino acids. CDR3 nucleotides: TGTGCCTGGAGTGGACAGTTTAACTATGGCTACACCTTC. The encoded protein is CAWSGQFNYGYTF. The full variable domain, rest sourced from reference TRBV30 and TRBJ1-2, is SQTIHQWPATLVQPVGSPLSLECTVEGTSNPNLYWYRQAAGRGLQLLFYSVGIGQISSEVPQNLSASRPQDRQFILSSKKLLLSDSGFYLCAWSGQFNYGYTFGSGTRLTVV.

This chain uses TRBV25-1 with TRBJ1-2; D is unclear. The CDR3 contains 11 residues. Germline V gene sequence: CDR1 MGHDK, CDR2 SYGVNS. The ends were cut back, 4 bases at V and 6 bases at J, with 6 bases in the middle. CDR3 in DNA: TGTGCCAGCAGTGTCGGGGATGGCTACACCTTC. Protein: CASSVGDGYTF.

The rearrangement uses TRBV18 and TRBJ1-1; D not certain. CDR3 length: 14 residues. Germline CDR1 KGHSH, CDR2 LQKENI. With 3 bases removed from V and 2 bases from J, the gap between germline ends came to 10 bases. CDR3 DNA sequence: TGTGCCAGCTCACCCTCGATCAGAAACACTGAAGCTTTCTTT. It specifies CASSPSIRNTEAFF.

The chain employs TRBV25-1 and TRBJ2-1, with D perhaps assigned TRBD1 or TRBD2 (6 bases each). From germline, CDR1 is MGHDK and CDR2 SYGVNS. The CDR3 is 15 amino acids. The V end lost 1 base, the J end lost 13 bases, and 20 bases lay between the germline ends. CDR3 coding DNA: TGTGCCAGCAGTGAATTGGGCTCGGGGGCCGTCCGTCAGTTCTTC. Its translation: CASSELGSGAVRQFF. Variable domain in full (rest from reference TRBV25-1 and TRBJ2-1): EADIYQTPRYLVIGTGKKITLECSQTMGHDKMYWYQQDPGMELHLIHYSYGVNSTEKGDLSSESTVSRIRTEHFPLTLESARPSHTSQYLCASSELGSGAVRQFFGPGTRLTVL.

The chain carries TRBV21-1 and TRBJ1-2; the table calls TRBD1, which could not be checked here. TRBV21-1 is noted as a pseudogene. The CDR3 totals 11 residues. The CDR3 bases are TGTGCCGTCGACAGGAACTCAGTCTACACCTTC. It yields the protein CAVDRNSVYTF.

The chain has TRBV5-1 and TRBJ1-6, with 7 bases lining up with TRBD1. Looked up from germline, CDR1 is SGHRS and CDR2 is YFSETQ. This CDR3 has 14 residues. Trimming at V came to 0 bases and at J to 6 bases, leaving 0 bases not matched to a gene. CDR3 in amino acids: CASSLEGANSPLHF. Written as DNA, the CDR3 is TGCGCCAGCAGCTTGGAGGGGGCTAATTCACCCCTCCACTTT.

The rearrangement joins TRBV6-5 to TRBJ2-1, with D perhaps TRBD1 (6 bases). This CDR3 spans 15 amino acids. Trimming removed 6 bases from V and 1 base from J, with 13 bases in between. Germline assignment: CDR1 MNHEY and CDR2 SVGAGI. The CDR3 reads CASSFDRRSYNEQFF. The CDR3 DNA is TGTGCCAGCAGCTTCGACAGGAGGTCCTACAATGAGCAGTTCTTC.

This sequence joins TRBV15 and TRBJ1-2; 9 bases fit TRBD1. Trimming removed 7 bases from V and 4 bases from J; junction bases left unmatched: 7. Per germline, CDR1 LNHNV and CDR2 YYDKDF (reference sequence). The CDR3 covers 14 residues. CDR3 protein: CATIQDRGLYGYTF. The CDR3 nucleotides are TGTGCCACCATTCAGGACAGGGGCCTCTATGGCTACACCTTC.

The chain links TRBV27 to TRBJ2-7; no definite D call. The CDR3 loop spans 13 amino acids. Germline lookup yields CDR1 MNHEY and CDR2 SMNVEV (reference sequence). The V end was cut by 0 bases, the J end by 6 bases, with 9 bases between. The CDR3 sequence: CASSLSGIREQYF. In nucleotides, the CDR3 is TGTGCCAGCAGTTTATCGGGGATCCGCGAGCAGTACTTC.

The chain employs TRBV27 and TRBJ1-4, with D perhaps TRBD1 (5 bases). Germline V gene lookup returns CDR1 MNHEY and CDR2 SMNVEV (reference sequence). This CDR3 is 16 amino acids long. Deletions cut 0 bases from V and 4 bases from J, with 12 bases between. In nucleotides, the CDR3 is TGTGCCAGCAGTTTATCCATCAGGGAAAGTAATGAAAAACTGTTTTTT. This codes for CASSLSIRESNEKLFF.

The chain joins TRBV19 to TRBJ1-6, with D unclear. Trimming stripped 5 bases from V and 8 bases from J, with 7 bases between. The germline CDR1 and CDR2 sequences are LNHDA and SQIVND (reference sequence). This CDR3 has 12 amino acids. Written as DNA, the CDR3 is TGTGCCAGTAGTTCTCGCCATTCACCCCTCCACTTT. This encodes CASSSRHSPLHF.

The chain uses TRBV4-2 and TRBJ2-1; D is unclear. The germline gives CDR1 LGHNA, CDR2 YNFKEQ. This CDR3 region has 15 residues. V was trimmed by 1 base and J by 0 bases, leaving 7 bases between them. CDR3 protein: CASSQALSSYNEQFF. CDR3 coding DNA: TGTGCCAGCAGCCAAGCCCTAAGCTCCTACAATGAGCAGTTCTTC.

This clone was detected once. J is TRBJ2-7 and V is TRBV10-1; 10 bases agree with TRBD1. Germline CDR1 and CDR2: WNHNN and SYGVQD (reference sequence). This CDR3 has 14 residues. V was clipped by 4 bases and J by 5 bases; unmatched bases: 5. CDR3 nucleotide sequence: TGCGCCAGCAGTGGCCGGGACAGGGGCCACGAGCAGTACTTC. Translating gives CASSGRDRGHEQYF.

The chain combines TRBV10-3 with TRBJ2-5, with 12 bases identical to TRBD2. This CDR3 spans 16 amino acids. Germline V gene lookup returns CDR1 ENHRY and CDR2 SYGVKD. With V trimmed by 6 bases and J by 4 bases, 9 bases remained unmatched. The CDR3 DNA sequence: TGTGCCATCAGGGCTAGCGGGGGGGCCGAAGGAGAGACCCAGTACTTC. Translating gives CAIRASGGAEGETQYF.